This passage covers 23 T cell receptor beta chains from one sample sequenced in a study of Graves' ophthalmopathy and Graves' hyperthyroidism. RNA transcripts served as template for amplifying TCR beta CDR3 sequences. The workflow started with a first-round RT-PCR run with HTBI primers and then moved on to a second-round multiplex PCR. MiXCR was run by TCRdb on the multiplex PCR reads, yielding one entry per CDR3 protein. The table includes around 670,000 distinct CDR3 sequences, about 44% detected once. The sequenced sample consisted of peripheral blood. Receptors originate from an adult man with Graves' ophthalmopathy.

In this sample, this clonotype turned up a few times. J is TRBJ2-3 and V is TRBV29-1; TRBD1 agrees at 9 bases. J was trimmed by 6 bases and V by 3 bases; bases with no gene match: 4. This CDR3 contains 13 residues. Germline CDR1 reads SQVTM; CDR2 reads ANQGSEA. CDR3 region: CSVEGQGGDTQYF. The CDR3 DNA sequence: TGCAGCGTTGAGGGACAGGGAGGGGATACGCAGTATTTT.

V usage is TRBV7-9 and J usage is TRBJ1-2; a weak D match, TRBD1 (5 bases). Germline CDR1 reads SEHNR; CDR2 reads FQNEAQ (reference sequence). The CDR3 sequence is 16 residues long. V lost 5 bases and J 4 bases, leaving 20 bases between the germline ends. CDR3 in amino acids: CASSLDIYKTVYGYTF. CDR3 DNA: TGTGCCAGCAGCCTAGACATATACAAGACAGTCTATGGCTACACCTTC.

The chain joins TRBV5-1 to TRBJ1-2, with a possible D match to TRBD1 (6 bases). V was clipped by 1 base and J by 5 bases, with 12 bases between them. The CDR3 spans 14 residues. The germline CDR1 and CDR2 sequences are SGHRS and YFSETQ. CDR3 bases: TGCGCCAGCAGCTTGATGGAGGGGGTGTATGGCTACACCTTC. Translation: CASSLMEGVYGYTF.

Many counts were recorded for this clonotype. The chain recombines TRBV9 with TRBJ1-6; D not resolved. The CDR3 covers 16 residues. CDR1 SGDLS and CDR2 YYNGEE come from the germline V gene. V gave up 0 bases and J gave up 5 bases, with 12 bases separating them. The CDR3 region is CASSVDGVPDNSPLHF. In DNA, the CDR3 is TGTGCCAGCAGCGTAGATGGGGTTCCGGATAATTCACCCCTCCACTTT.

A note on this clonotype: A much bigger clone sits one base away, suggesting this may be a read error. This CDR3 is CASSVTVNNSPLHF. The CDR3 DNA is TGCGCCAGCAGTGTGACAGTTAATAATTCACCCCTCCACTTT. The J gene is TRBJ1-6, the V gene TRBV10-2; D may be TRBD1 (5 bases). CDR1 and CDR2 (germline): WSHSY, SAAADI. Trimming removed 4 bases at V and 5 bases at J, with 9 bases between. The CDR3 extends over 14 amino acids.

CDR3 protein: CASSKKTNTEAFF. The DNA of the CDR3 is TGTGCCAGCAGCAAAAAAACGAACACTGAAGCTTTCTTT. The chain recombines TRBV12-3 or TRBV12-4 with TRBJ1-1; D is ambiguous. The CDR3 is made up of 13 amino acids. V lost 6 bases and J lost 1, with 9 bases in between.

The DNA for the CDR3 is TGTGCCAGTAGTATAACCGGGACTAGCGGTAGGAACACCGGGGAGCTGTTTTTT. It translates to CASSITGTSGRNTGELFF. The chain combines TRBV7-9 with TRBJ2-2, with TRBD2 matching 11 bases. V was pared by 9 bases and J by 1 base, with 13 bases of the junction left unmatched. This CDR3 comprises 18 residues. In germline, CDR1 is SEHNR, CDR2 FQNEAQ (reference sequence).

With regard to this clonotype: This clone may be a read error of a much larger clone one base away. The chain employs TRBV11-1 and TRBJ2-2, with D possibly TRBD1 on 6 matching bases. Per the germline V gene, CDR1 is SGHAT and CDR2 is FQDESV (reference sequence). Trimming left V 7 bases short and J 1 base short, with 7 bases between. The CDR3 has 13 amino acids. CDR3 coding DNA: TGTGCCAGCATACAGGGGAACACCGGGGAGCTGTTTTTT. This sequence encodes CASIQGNTGELFF.

This clonotype was seen many times. The chain has TRBV2 and TRBJ1-1, with D hard to call. Germline V CDR1 and CDR2: SNHLY, FYNNEI. Trimming cost V 0 bases and J 8 bases, with 13 bases left between them. The CDR3 spans 14 residues. The DNA of the CDR3 is TGTGCCAGCAGTGAAGCGCTTCGGGGATTAGAAGCTTTCTTT. It codes for CASSEALRGLEAFF.

This clonotype has at least ten counts. This rearrangement joins TRBV29-1 to TRBJ2-7; 11 bases map to TRBD1. Trimming removed 4 bases from V and 2 bases from J; junction bases left unmatched: 4. This CDR3 contains 14 residues. Looked up from germline, CDR1 is SQVTM and CDR2 is ANQGSEA. The CDR3 loop is CSVVRDRGTYEQYF. CDR3 in DNA: TGCAGCGTTGTGAGGGACAGGGGGACCTACGAGCAGTACTTC.

The chain joins TRBV6-5 to TRBJ1-2; D is ambiguous. V gave up 5 bases and J gave up 3 bases, with 16 bases separating them. Germline V CDR1 and CDR2: MNHEY, SVGAGI. CDR3 length equals 15 residues. The CDR3 is CASSEALGSYYGYTF. The CDR3 DNA reads TGTGCCAGCAGTGAAGCGCTTGGCAGTTACTATGGCTACACCTTC.

CDR3 residues: CSALSPAAVNQPQHF. CDR3 coding DNA: TGCAGTGCCCTCTCCCCAGCCGCCGTCAATCAGCCCCAGCATTTT. V is TRBV20-1 and J is TRBJ1-5; D gene unclear. Trimming pared 6 bases from V and 3 bases from J, leaving 18 bases between. Germline lookup yields CDR1 DFQATT and CDR2 SNEGSKA (reference sequence). The CDR3 sequence is 15 residues long.

This clonotype was picked up many times. CDR3 nucleotides: TGCAGCGTTGCCATAACAGGCTCCTACGAGCAGTACTTC. Amino acids: CSVAITGSYEQYF. The chain joins TRBV29-1 to TRBJ2-7, with D possibly matching TRBD1 (5 bases). The CDR3 spans 13 residues. The germline gives CDR1 SQVTM, CDR2 ANQGSEA. Deletions cut 4 bases from V and 0 bases from J, with 10 bases between.

This clonotype was detected only a few times. The CDR3 loop reads CASSEQGANVLTF. CDR3 sequence (DNA): TGTGCCAGTAGTGAACAGGGGGCCAACGTCCTGACTTTC. This chain connects TRBV19 to TRBJ2-6; D remains ambiguous. V was pared by 5 bases and J by 4 bases, with 6 bases between. The CDR3 covers 13 residues. Germline CDR1 reads LNHDA; CDR2 reads SQIVND (reference sequence).

Concerning this clonotype: This is likely a read error, given that the CDR3 carries no conserved phenylalanine or tryptophan at its end. The chain recombines TRBV20-1 with TRBJ2-5, with TRBD2 identical over 7 bases. J was trimmed by 8 bases and V by 4 bases; bases with no gene match: 13. Germline CDR1 reads DFQATT; CDR2 reads SNEGSKA (reference sequence). The CDR3 sequence is 14 residues long. Here the CDR3 DNA reads TGCAGTGCTAAACGTTATAGCGGGCTGGAAACCCAGTACGTC. It encodes CSAKRYSGLETQYV.

This sequence joins TRBV10-2 and TRBJ2-7; D unclear. The V and J ends lost 7 bases and 4 bases respectively, with 11 bases between them. The CDR3 has 12 amino acids. Germline assignment: CDR1 WSHSY and CDR2 SAAADI. The CDR3 spells CASTGTSYEQYF. CDR3 bases: TGCGCCAGCACCGGAACATCTTACGAGCAGTACTTC.

The CDR3 loop reads CASSQGARGNQPQHF. CDR3 in DNA: TGTGCCAGCAGCCAAGGCGCTAGGGGGAATCAGCCCCAGCATTTT. The chain couples TRBV7-9 to TRBJ1-5; D may be TRBD1 (6 bases). V was clipped by 5 bases and J by 4 bases, with 15 bases between them. The CDR3 spans 15 residues. CDR1 is SEHNR, CDR2 FQNEAQ, per germline (reference sequence).

Concerning this clonotype: This sequence may be a read error, since a much larger clone differs from it by one base. The chain joins TRBV29-1 to TRBJ2-5, with D perhaps TRBD1 or TRBD2 (5 bases each). The J call is uncertain, as TRBJ2-7 better fits the DNA end. Germline-derived CDR1 and CDR2 are SQVTM and ANQGSEA. This CDR3 region has 11 residues. The CDR3 DNA sequence: TGCAGCGCTGGGACCGGGCACGAGCAGTACTTC. Translated: CSAGTGHEQYF.

This clonotype was seen ten or more times. The chain uses TRBV6-5 and TRBJ2-7; 7 bases fit TRBD2. Germline V gives CDR1 MNHEY, CDR2 SVGAGI. With 3 bases clipped from V and 5 bases from J, the junction kept 10 bases outside the gene matches. The CDR3 covers 15 residues. CDR3 nucleotide sequence: TGTGCCAGCAGTTATTCGACAGCGGGGCTCGACGAGCAGTACTTC. This encodes CASSYSTAGLDEQYF.

The chain joins TRBV20-1 to TRBJ2-7; possibly TRBD2 for D (6 bases). The CDR3 loop spans 14 amino acids. CDR1 and CDR2 (germline): DFQATT, SNEGSKA (reference sequence). V was pared by 3 bases and J by 1 base, with 13 bases between. The CDR3 nucleotides are TGCAGTGCTAGTAAGGGAGGTGAATCCTACGAGCAGTACTTC. It encodes CSASKGGESYEQYF.

J is TRBJ2-7 and V is TRBV7-2; 9 bases match TRBD1. Germline V gives CDR1 SGHTA, CDR2 FQGNSA. There are 15 residues in the CDR3. Trimming took 3 bases from V and 9 from J; bases not matched to a gene: 12. The CDR3 region is CASSLPGQGFNGQYF. DNA for the CDR3: TGTGCCAGCAGCTTGCCGGGACAGGGCTTCAACGGGCAGTACTTC.

This rearrangement joins TRBV10-3 to TRBJ2-7, with TRBD1 identical over 8 bases. With V trimmed by 4 bases and J by 5 bases, 7 bases remained unmatched. This CDR3 is 14 amino acids long. CDR1 is ENHRY, CDR2 SYGVKD, per germline. The chain's CDR3 is CAISAPQTGDEQYF. In DNA form, the CDR3 reads TGTGCCATCAGTGCCCCTCAGACAGGGGACGAGCAGTACTTC.

The rearrangement uses TRBV9 and TRBJ2-7; 15 nucleotides match TRBD2. Germline loops: CDR1 SGDLS, CDR2 YYNGEE. This CDR3 is 18 amino acids long. Trimming took 4 bases from V and 2 from J; bases not matched to a gene: 10. CDR3 sequence (DNA): TGTGCCAGCAGCTTAGGGATGGGACTAGCGGGAGGAACCTACGAGCAGTACTTC. Its translation is CASSLGMGLAGGTYEQYF.